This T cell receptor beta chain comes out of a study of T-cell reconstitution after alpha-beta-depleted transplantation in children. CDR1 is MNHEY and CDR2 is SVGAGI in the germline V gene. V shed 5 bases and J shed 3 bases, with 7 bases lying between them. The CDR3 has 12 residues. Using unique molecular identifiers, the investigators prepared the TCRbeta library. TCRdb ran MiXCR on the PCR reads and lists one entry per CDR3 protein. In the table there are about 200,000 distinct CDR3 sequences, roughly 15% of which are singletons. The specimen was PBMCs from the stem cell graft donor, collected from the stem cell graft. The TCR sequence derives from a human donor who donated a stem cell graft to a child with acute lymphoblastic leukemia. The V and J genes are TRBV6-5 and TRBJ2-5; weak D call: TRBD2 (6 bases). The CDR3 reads CASSRLEETQYF. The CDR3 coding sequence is TGTGCCAGCAGTAGACTAGAAGAGACCCAGTACTTC.